Below, 30 T cell receptor beta chains from the same sample are listed, as sequenced in a study of regulatory T cells in long-lasting Graves disease. Arm-PCR with iRepertoire HTBI primers amplified the CDR3 regions for these TCR beta libraries. TCRdb re-called the multiplex PCR reads with MiXCR, one entry per CDR3 protein. The table includes 410,000 or so distinct CDR3 sequences, 14% to 15% detected once. Indicated time point: newly diagnosed GD, antithyroid drugs for less than 3 months. Extracted RNA from PBMCs served as the source of the TCR library. The data also belong to a second study, concerning T cells in Graves' hyperthyroidism and ophthalmopathy.

The specimen was peripheral blood mononuclear cells (PBMCs), collected at new diagnosis, from a patient treated with antithyroid drugs. These receptors came from a woman in her 30s with Graves disease.

Many counts were recorded for this clonotype. This chain uses TRBV12-3 or TRBV12-4 with TRBJ2-1; 14 bases agree with TRBD2. The junction had 4 bases not matched to a gene; V was cut back by 0 bases and J by 6 bases. The CDR3 length is 17 residues. CDR3 protein: CASSLAPTSGRGNEQFF. The CDR3 DNA sequence: TGTGCCAGCAGTTTAGCGCCGACTAGCGGGAGGGGCAATGAGCAGTTCTTC.

As concerns this clonotype: A much larger clone lies a single base off, so this may be a read error. The chain couples TRBV11-2 to TRBJ1-1, with 7 bases matching TRBD1. The CDR3 contains 14 residues. Per germline, CDR1 SGHAT and CDR2 FQNNGV. The CDR3 here is CASSSLTGNTEALF. The CDR3 region has the DNA TGTGCCAGCAGCTCCCTGACAGGGAACACTGAAGCTCTCTTT.

This clonotype was recorded at least ten times. V is TRBV5-1 and J is TRBJ2-7, with 9 bases lining up with TRBD1. J lost 4 bases, V lost 0 bases, and 8 bases had no gene match. This CDR3 contains 16 residues. The V gene's germline CDR1 is SGHRS and CDR2 YFSETQ. The CDR3 nucleotides are TGCGCCAGCAGCTTGGGGACCGACAGGGGGAGGTACGAGCAGTACTTC. Translation: CASSLGTDRGRYEQYF.

This clonotype was seen repeatedly, ten times or more. The gene calls are TRBV12-3 or TRBV12-4 and TRBJ2-1, with 10 bases fitting TRBD2. The V gene end was trimmed by 4 bases and the J gene end by 5 bases; junction bases not matched to a gene: 5. The CDR3 consists of 15 residues. The CDR3 here is CASSSRLAGHNEQFF. DNA of the CDR3: TGTGCCAGCAGTTCCCGACTAGCGGGTCACAATGAGCAGTTCTTC.

This clonotype was seen ten or more times. J is TRBJ2-5 and V is TRBV12-3 or TRBV12-4; 10 bases agree with TRBD2. The CDR3 extends over 16 amino acids. The trim removed 8 bases at V and 5 bases at J, leaving 14 bases unmatched. The CDR3 region has the DNA TGTGCCAGCGGGTTGTTCCTAGCGGGAGTAGGCGAGACCCAGTACTTC. It is translated as CASGLFLAGVGETQYF.

This clonotype was observed many times. This sequence joins TRBV10-3 and TRBJ2-7; D not resolved. This CDR3 region has 13 residues. Germline V CDR1 and CDR2: ENHRY, SYGVKD. V was pared by 5 bases and J by 3 bases, with 11 bases between. The chain's CDR3 is CAISPNGIYEQYF. CDR3 in DNA: TGTGCCATCAGTCCGAACGGAATCTACGAGCAGTACTTC.

The chain couples TRBV7-3 to TRBJ2-2; D unresolved. This CDR3 is built from 18 residues. V was trimmed by 0 bases and J by 0 bases, leaving 14 bases between them. Germline V gives CDR1 SGHTA, CDR2 FQGTGA. The CDR3 nucleotides read TGTGCCAGCAGCTTAACATGGCAGCTACCTGCGAACACCGGGGAGCTGTTTTTT. This codes for CASSLTWQLPANTGELFF.

This clonotype was recorded a few times. The chain couples TRBV28 to TRBJ2-1, with 7 nucleotides matching TRBD2. This CDR3 has 13 residues. The germline CDR1 and CDR2 sequences are MDHEN and SYDVKM. The J segment lost 5 bases and the V segment lost 9 bases, leaving 7 bases of the junction unmatched. The CDR3 here is CARTGLLNNEQFF. CDR3 coding DNA: TGTGCCAGGACGGGACTACTGAACAATGAGCAGTTCTTC.

This clonotype has a count of ten or more. The chain recombines TRBV7-3 with TRBJ2-1; unclear D gene. The CDR3 covers 15 residues. The V end lost 1 base, the J end lost 6 bases, and 13 bases lay between the germline ends. Germline lookup yields CDR1 SGHTA and CDR2 FQGTGA. The CDR3 is CASSLIREGLNEQFF. The DNA of the CDR3 is TGTGCCAGCAGCTTAATTAGGGAAGGCCTCAATGAGCAGTTCTTC.

The CDR3 loop is CASSPAGGPEEKLFF. CDR3 nucleotides: TGTGCCAGCAGCCCGGCAGGGGGCCCTGAGGAAAAACTGTTTTTT. This chain joins TRBV11-2 and TRBJ1-4; 8 bases agree with TRBD1. After removal of 5 bases from V and 8 bases from J, the junction contained 10 bases not matched to a gene. There are 15 residues in the CDR3. Germline V gene sequence: CDR1 SGHAT, CDR2 FQNNGV.

This clonotype has ten or more counts. V and J are TRBV28 and TRBJ1-2, with 7 nucleotides matching TRBD1. This CDR3 has 15 amino acids. With 6 bases clipped from V and 2 bases from J, the junction kept 9 bases outside the gene matches. Looked up from germline, CDR1 is MDHEN and CDR2 is SYDVKM. In DNA, the CDR3 is TGTGCCAGCAGCCTACCGCGGGGACAGAACTATGGCTACACCTTC. This codes for CASSLPRGQNYGYTF.

This clonotype was seen a few times. The J gene is TRBJ2-3, the V gene TRBV7-6; TRBD2 agrees at 9 bases. The CDR3 runs 19 residues. Losses at the gene ends were 1 base for V and 5 bases for J; bases not matched to a gene: 16. CDR1 is SGHVS and CDR2 is FNYEAQ in the germline V gene. CDR3 bases: TGTGCCAGCAGCTTAGTTTACAGAGAGGAGCGGGAGGTCATAGATACGCAGTATTTT. It encodes CASSLVYREEREVIDTQYF.

This clonotype was detected a few times. The V call is TRBV20-1, the J call TRBJ2-7, with unresolved D. This CDR3 contains 12 residues. Germline V gene sequence: CDR1 DFQATT, CDR2 SNEGSKA (reference sequence). V was clipped by 0 bases and J by 6 bases, with 9 bases between them. CDR3 nucleotide sequence: TGCAGTGCTAGAGAGGGGTCCGGCGAGCAGTACTTC. It is translated as CSAREGSGEQYF.

This clonotype was recorded many times. The chain carries TRBV6-5 and TRBJ2-2; D is unclear. V lost 2 bases and J lost 7, with 8 bases in between. Per the germline V gene, CDR1 is MNHEY and CDR2 is SVGAGI. The length of the CDR3 is 13 residues. The CDR3 sequence is CASSYNTGGELFF. DNA for the CDR3: TGTGCCAGCAGTTACAATACGGGCGGGGAGCTGTTTTTT.

This clonotype occurred a few times. The CDR3 bases are TGCGCCAGCAGTGAGTTTGACAGGGGCGAGGAGACCCAGTACTTC. Its protein is CASSEFDRGEETQYF. J is TRBJ2-5 and V is TRBV10-2, with 8 bases fitting TRBD1. Germline values: CDR1 WSHSY, CDR2 SAAADI. V dropped 1 base and J dropped 5; count of bases not matched to a gene: 6. The CDR3 spans 15 residues.

This chain connects TRBV7-9 to TRBJ2-7; tentatively, D is TRBD2 (6 bases). Germline CDR1 is SEHNR and CDR2 is FQNEAQ (reference sequence). The length of the CDR3 is 17 residues. V lost 1 base and J 2 bases, leaving 18 bases between the germline ends. CDR3 sequence: CASSLGVSRTGAYEQYF. The CDR3 DNA reads as TGTGCCAGCAGCTTAGGGGTTAGTAGGACGGGAGCCTACGAGCAGTACTTC.

This clonotype was observed many times. This chain connects TRBV29-1 to TRBJ2-3, with TRBD2 matching 8 bases. This CDR3 comprises 13 residues. V trimming: 6 bases; J trimming: 4 bases; junction bases outside the gene matches: 6. From germline, CDR1 is SQVTM and CDR2 ANQGSEA. The CDR3 DNA follows: TGCAGCGTGTCCGGGAGGGTTTCAGATACGCAGTATTTT. Residues: CSVSGRVSDTQYF.

This chain connects TRBV4-1 to TRBJ2-7; D perhaps matches TRBD1 (5 bases). The CDR3 length is 13 residues. V gave up 8 bases and J gave up 2 bases, with 13 bases separating them. Germline V CDR1 and CDR2: MGHRA, YSYEKL. CDR3: CASATQETYEQYF. CDR3 sequence (DNA): TGCGCCAGCGCGACACAGGAAACCTACGAGCAGTACTTC.

This clonotype appeared many times. The chain recombines TRBV7-2 with TRBJ1-5, with D uncertain. Looked up from germline, CDR1 is SGHTA and CDR2 is FQGNSA. Trimming left V 2 bases short and J 5 bases short, with 7 bases between. The CDR3 spans 13 residues. DNA for the CDR3: TGTGCCAGCAGCTTAAGCAGTGATCAGCCCCAGCATTTT. This gives the protein CASSLSSDQPQHF.

This clonotype was seen repeatedly, ten times or more. This rearrangement joins TRBV20-1 to TRBJ1-5; D is ambiguous. Germline V CDR1 and CDR2: DFQATT, SNEGSKA (reference sequence). V lost 3 bases and J lost 1, with 13 bases in between. CDR3 size: 15 residues. In DNA form, the CDR3 reads TGCAGTGCTAGCCCAGGCTCGAGAAGCAATCAGCCCCAGCATTTT. Amino acids: CSASPGSRSNQPQHF.

This clonotype was seen ten or more times. The V gene is TRBV13, the J gene TRBJ2-7; TRBD1 matches at 10 bases. Losses at the gene ends were 3 bases for V and 3 bases for J; bases not matched to a gene: 5. CDR1 and CDR2 (germline): PRHDT, FYEKMQ (reference sequence). This CDR3 has 15 residues. The CDR3 DNA is TGTGCCAGCAGCTTGTGGGGGACAGGGGACTACGAGCAGTACTTC. Its translation is CASSLWGTGDYEQYF.

This clonotype has only a few counts. J is TRBJ1-2 and V is TRBV6-1; TRBD1 matches at 8 bases. CDR3 length: 16 amino acids. Per germline, CDR1 MNHNS and CDR2 SASEGT. Trimming cost V 6 bases and J 8 bases; bases outside gene matches: 17. The CDR3 here is CASSSTGTGDRRGYTF. The CDR3 bases are TGTGCCAGCAGCTCGACCGGGACAGGAGATAGGAGAGGCTACACCTTC.

The chain links TRBV13 to TRBJ2-7, with TRBD2 identical over 12 bases. The CDR3 is 15 amino acids. The V gene end was trimmed by 5 bases and the J gene end by 6 bases; junction bases not matched to a gene: 8. The germline gives CDR1 PRHDT, CDR2 FYEKMQ (reference sequence). As DNA, the CDR3 is TGTGCCAGCAGCAGGACTAGCGGGACCTCCGGCGAGCAGTACTTC. This gives the protein CASSRTSGTSGEQYF.

The CDR3: CAWSNPHRISAPFNEQFF. Written as DNA, the CDR3 is TGTGCCTGGAGCAACCCCCATCGGATTAGCGCGCCATTCAATGAGCAGTTCTTC. The V gene is TRBV30, the J gene TRBJ2-1; TRBD2 might be the D (5 bases). CDR3 length: 18 amino acids. The V and J ends lost 3 bases and 6 bases respectively, with 27 bases between them. Looked up from germline, CDR1 is GTSNPN and CDR2 is SVGIG (reference sequence).

As concerns this clonotype: At one boundary the junction diverges from the germline segment, which might be a read error. The chain couples TRBV7-9 to TRBJ2-7; 14 nucleotides agree with TRBD2. This CDR3 region has 19 residues. The V gene's germline CDR1 is SEHNR and CDR2 FQNEAQ (reference sequence). The CDR3 DNA sequence: TGCGCCAGCAGCCATTATCCGGGACTAGCGGGAGACGTTCCCTACGAGCAGTACTTC. This codes for CASSHYPGLAGDVPYEQYF.

V gene TRBV6-1 combines with J gene TRBJ2-7; 8 bases map to TRBD1. CDR1 is MNHNS and CDR2 is SASEGT in the germline V gene. Trimming took 11 bases from V and 2 from J; bases not matched to a gene: 8. This CDR3 comprises 13 residues. The CDR3 DNA follows: TGTGCCGCCGGACAGGGTGGCACCTACGAGCAGTACTTC. Protein product: CAAGQGGTYEQYF.

This clonotype was counted ten times or more. This chain connects TRBV6-1 to TRBJ2-7; D unclear. V was shortened by 8 bases and J by 3 bases, with 11 bases between the two germline ends. Germline V lookup: CDR1 MNHNS, CDR2 SASEGT. This CDR3 contains 12 residues. The CDR3 spells CASRLGFYEQYF. The CDR3 nucleotides are TGTGCCAGCCGGTTAGGGTTCTACGAGCAGTACTTC.

CDR3 DNA: TGTGCCAGTAGTACGGTCAGACGGAACCAACGCACAGATACGCAGTATTTT. Its translation is CASSTVRRNQRTDTQYF. V is TRBV19 and J is TRBJ2-3; no clear D gene. The CDR3 length is 17 residues. V dropped 4 bases and J dropped 1 base, with 18 bases sitting between them. Germline CDR1 LNHDA, CDR2 SQIVND (reference sequence).

This clonotype was seen more than once but under ten times. The DNA for the CDR3 is TGTGCCACCAGCAGAAGGGAGTTGGGGGGAGCTGGGACAGATACGCAGTATTTT. It translates to CATSRRELGGAGTDTQYF. The gene calls are TRBV15 and TRBJ2-3, with D maybe TRBD2 (6 bases). Deletions cut 2 bases from V and 3 bases from J, with 21 bases between. The CDR3 totals 18 residues. Per germline, CDR1 LNHNV and CDR2 YYDKDF (reference sequence).

This clonotype was counted ten times or more. The chain is built from TRBV7-9 and TRBJ2-7; 10 nucleotides line up with TRBD1. The germline gives CDR1 SEHNR, CDR2 FQNEAQ (reference sequence). The J segment lost 6 bases and the V segment lost 4 bases, leaving 9 bases of the junction unmatched. CDR3 length equals 15 residues. The CDR3 here is CASSSQGDRGGEQYF. In DNA form, the CDR3 reads TGTGCCAGCAGCTCACAGGGGGACAGGGGAGGCGAGCAGTACTTC.